The 5 T cell receptor beta chains reported below all come from one sample, sequenced in a study of T-cell memory formation after mild COVID-19. TCRdb itself ran the 5' RACE reads through MiXCR, one entry per CDR3 protein. The data contain around 390,000 distinct CDR3 sequences, about 17% of them singletons. Input material: PBMCs or a T cell subset sorted from them (not recorded which). All receptors come from a man aged 18-30 years who had mild COVID-19 (a few samples of this study predate the infection). Cell type and time point are not known.

The chain uses TRBV28 and TRBJ1-4; D not resolved. Germline loops: CDR1 MDHEN, CDR2 SYDVKM. Trimming took 3 bases from V and 8 from J, leaving 4 bases between them. The CDR3 is 11 amino acids. CDR3 in amino acids: CASSFWEKLFF. The CDR3, as DNA: TGTGCCAGCAGTTTTTGGGAAAAACTGTTTTTT. Based on the CDR3 plus reference TRBV28 and TRBJ1-4, the full variable domain is DVKVTQSSRYLVKRTGEKVFLECVQDMDHENMFWYRQDPGLGLRLIYFSYDVKMKEKGDIPEGYSVSREKKERFSLILESASTNQTSMYLCASSFWEKLFFGSGTQLSVL.

The CDR3 loop is CASSQDEGTQYF. The CDR3 nucleotides are TGTGCCAGCAGCCAAGATGAGGGGACCCAGTACTTC. The chain is built from TRBV3-1 and TRBJ2-5, with D perhaps TRBD2 (5 bases). Trimming took off 0 bases at V and 7 bases at J, with 6 bases between the two ends. CDR1 and CDR2 (germline): LGHDT, YNNKEL (reference sequence). The CDR3 extends over 12 amino acids.

Concerning this clonotype: An end of the junction differs from the germline gene, which may be a read error. The rearrangement joins TRBV4-3 to TRBJ2-3, with no clear D. Germline CDR1 LGHNA, CDR2 YSLEER. This CDR3 spans 16 amino acids. CDR3 residues: CDSSQDFLDATDTQYF. CDR3 nucleotide sequence: TGCGACAGCAGCCAAGATTTTTTGGACGCTACAGATACGCAGTATTTT.

The chain couples TRBV5-1 to TRBJ2-3, with D possibly matching TRBD2 (6 bases). The V and J ends lost 2 bases and 3 bases respectively, with 13 bases between them. This CDR3 is 15 amino acids long. In germline, CDR1 is SGHRS, CDR2 YFSETQ. The CDR3 bases are TGCGCCAGCAGCTTCCGGCGGGGCCAGACAGATACGCAGTATTTT. It is translated as CASSFRRGQTDTQYF.

This clonotype was counted only a few times. CDR3 DNA: TGCGCCAGCAGCCAAGAATGGGGAGCAACAGGGGGCACTGAAGCTTTCTTT. It translates to CASSQEWGATGGTEAFF. This chain connects TRBV4-3 to TRBJ1-1; 8 bases line up with TRBD1. The CDR3 length is 17 residues. Trimming took 0 bases from V and 4 from J; bases not matched to a gene: 10. Germline V gene data show CDR1 as LGHNA and CDR2 as YSLEER.